These T cell receptor beta chains were read from a single sample in a study of CD8+CD57+ T cells in acquired aplastic anemia. TCRdb redid the calling of the reads with MiXCR, one entry per CDR3 protein. Here the sample spans around 170,000 distinct CDR3 sequences, approximately 48% being singletons. Sequencing was performed on sorted CD4+, CD8+, or CD8+CD57+ T cells (not recorded which) from PBMCs. Receptors were obtained from a human donor with aplastic anemia. The CDR3 runs from the conserved cysteine through the conserved F or W.

TRBJ2-1	TRBV5-4	11	CASTSGNEQFF
TRBJ2-3	TRBV7-7	14	CASSADSREGTQYF
TRBJ2-3	TRBV20-1	14	CSAVGVGGTDTQYF
TRBJ2-1	TRBV4-3	15	CASSQALWGSNEQFF
TRBJ1-2	TRBV19	17	CASSIAPRTGGLYGYTF
TRBJ1-4	TRBV5-1	17	CASSLVLGGACNEKLFF
TRBJ2-5	TRBV24-1	13	CATSGGAWETQYF
TRBJ2-5	TRBV7-2	13	CASSLGPARTQYF
TRBJ2-7	TRBV19	15	CASGPVGQGPYEQYF
TRBJ2-7	TRBV2	11	CASSEIYEQYF
TRBJ2-3	TRBV24-1	15	CATSDFGASTDTQYF
TRBJ1-4	TRBV19	15	CASSWGDRGNEKLFF
TRBJ2-2	TRBV5-1	12	CASSYKAGELFF
TRBJ1-2	TRBV7-2	15	CASSPRESYWYGYTF
TRBJ2-7	TRBV7-2	12	CASRSPPYEQYF
TRBJ1-1	TRBV5-1	16	CASSPRTPRGNTEAFF
TRBJ1-2	TRBV5-5	14	CASSPQQAIFRYTF
TRBJ1-1	TRBV12-3/TRBV12-4	14	CASRSQGGFAEAFF
TRBJ1-6	TRBV20-1	13	CSAMTGADSPLHF
TRBJ1-4	TRBV10-1	18	CASSEKDRSRTTLVKLFF